The rows below give T cell receptor beta chains drawn from one sample of a study of control samples from healthy donors and cancer patients. Using immunoSEQ multiplex PCR, the repertoire was profiled, and TCRdb retains in-frame clones only, with some absent. The table shows about 50,000 clones, with 95% to 97% occurring only once. Material for sequencing was blood. The receptors were sampled from a woman aged 25 to 39 in good health. The CDR3 runs from the conserved cysteine through the conserved F or W. Fields, in order: D gene, clone size, V gene, J gene, CDR3 DNA, CDR3 protein. D genes are given only for firm matches. Only some rows state a clone size, as once, few, many or a class for expanded clones.

d_gene: TRBD2; abundance: .; v_gene: TRBV9; j_gene: TRBJ2-4; CDR3nt: TGTGCCAGCAGCCCCTCTTCTTTGCGGGAGTTTTCCAAAAACATTCAGTACTTC; CDR3aa: CASSPSSLREFSKNIQYF
d_gene: .; abundance: .; v_gene: TRBV27; j_gene: TRBJ1-3; CDR3nt: TGTGCCAGCAGTGCCCGAGGGCCGAGCTCTGGAAACACCATATATTTT; CDR3aa: CASSARGPSSGNTIYF
d_gene: .; abundance: .; v_gene: TRBV28; j_gene: TRBJ2-1; CDR3nt: TGTGCCAGCAGTTCCGAACCTAGCGCCGCCTACAATGAGCAGTTCTTC; CDR3aa: CASSSEPSAAYNEQFF
d_gene: .; abundance: .; v_gene: TRBV7-2; j_gene: TRBJ2-7; CDR3nt: TGTGCCAGCAGCAAGGGGACTTCTCCGGTCTACGAGCAGTACTTC; CDR3aa: CASSKGTSPVYEQYF
d_gene: .; abundance: .; v_gene: TRBV2; j_gene: TRBJ2-2; CDR3nt: TGTGCCAGCAGCCCCCCAACTAGCCGGCGGGGCACCGGGGAGCTGTTTTTT; CDR3aa: CASSPPTSRRGTGELFF
d_gene: TRBD1; abundance: .; v_gene: TRBV19; j_gene: TRBJ1-1; CDR3nt: TGTGCCAGTCGCTACCGGGACAGGGGCGAAGCTTTCTTT; CDR3aa: CASRYRDRGEAFF
d_gene: TRBD1; abundance: .; v_gene: TRBV27; j_gene: TRBJ1-6; CDR3nt: TGTGCCAGCAGTTTAACAGGGGCAGATTCACCCCTCCACTTT; CDR3aa: CASSLTGADSPLHF
d_gene: .; abundance: .; v_gene: TRBV9; j_gene: TRBJ2-1; CDR3nt: TGTGCCAGCACCGTAGGGGACTCCTACAATGAGCAGTTCTTC; CDR3aa: CASTVGDSYNEQFF
d_gene: .; abundance: .; v_gene: TRBV12-3/TRBV12-4; j_gene: TRBJ2-7; CDR3nt: TGTGCCAGCAGTCTCGGGAGTTTCTACGAGCAGTACTTC; CDR3aa: CASSLGSFYEQYF
d_gene: .; abundance: .; v_gene: TRBV7-9; j_gene: TRBJ2-3; CDR3nt: TGTGCCAGCAGCACCGGGCCGGGAGATACGCAGTATTTT; CDR3aa: CASSTGPGDTQYF
d_gene: TRBD1; abundance: .; v_gene: TRBV2; j_gene: TRBJ2-3; CDR3nt: TGTGCCAGCAGTGCCCGACAGGGGCTCACAGATACGCAGTATTTT; CDR3aa: CASSARQGLTDTQYF
d_gene: .; abundance: .; v_gene: TRBV12-3/TRBV12-4; j_gene: TRBJ2-3; CDR3nt: TGTGCCAGCACCGGGACTCTCACAGATACGCAGTATTTT; CDR3aa: CASTGTLTDTQYF
d_gene: TRBD2; abundance: once; v_gene: TRBV3-1/TRBV3-2; j_gene: TRBJ2-5; CDR3nt: TGTGCCAGCAGCCCCCCGGGAGGGGAGGAGACCCAGTACTTC; CDR3aa: CASSPPGGEETQYF
d_gene: .; abundance: .; v_gene: TRBV3-1/TRBV3-2; j_gene: TRBJ1-5; CDR3nt: TGTGCCAGCAGCCACTGGGGGGAGCAATCGGCCCAGCATTTT; CDR3aa: CASSHWGEQSAQHF
d_gene: TRBD1; abundance: .; v_gene: TRBV28; j_gene: TRBJ1-5; CDR3nt: TGTGCCAGCAGGGGACAGGCGCATCAGCCCCAGCATTTT; CDR3aa: CASRGQAHQPQHF
d_gene: .; abundance: .; v_gene: TRBV28; j_gene: TRBJ2-1; CDR3nt: TGTGCCAGCAGTTTCCCGGGGATCTATGAGCAGTTCTTC; CDR3aa: CASSFPGIYEQFF
d_gene: .; abundance: .; v_gene: TRBV11-3; j_gene: TRBJ2-5; CDR3nt: TGTGCCAGCAGCAAGGGCCGGGGATCAGAGACCCAGTACTTC; CDR3aa: CASSKGRGSETQYF
d_gene: .; abundance: .; v_gene: TRBV5-4; j_gene: TRBJ2-3; CDR3nt: TGTGCCAGCAGCTTGGGAGCAGAGGCAGATACGCAGTATTTT; CDR3aa: CASSLGAEADTQYF
d_gene: .; abundance: .; v_gene: TRBV4-2; j_gene: TRBJ1-4; CDR3nt: TGTGCCAGCAGCCAATCTGGGGGAACAAATGAAAAACTGTTTTTT; CDR3aa: CASSQSGGTNEKLFF
d_gene: TRBD2; abundance: once; v_gene: TRBV6-1; j_gene: TRBJ2-2; CDR3nt: TGTGCCAGCAGTGAAACTAGCGGGACGAGCGGGGAGCTGTTTTTT; CDR3aa: CASSETSGTSGELFF
d_gene: .; abundance: .; v_gene: TRBV16; j_gene: TRBJ1-1; CDR3nt: TGTGCCAGCAGCCAATCAACACGAGCTGAAGCTTTCTTT; CDR3aa: CASSQSTRAEAFF
d_gene: .; abundance: .; v_gene: TRBV12-5; j_gene: TRBJ2-7; CDR3nt: TGTGCTAGTGGTTCCTCCGGGGCCCAGTCGGGGGAGCAGTACTTC; CDR3aa: CASGSSGAQSGEQYF
d_gene: .; abundance: once; v_gene: TRBV28; j_gene: TRBJ1-5; CDR3nt: TGTGCCACTTGGACAGGCAATCAGCCCCAGCATTTT; CDR3aa: CATWTGNQPQHF
d_gene: .; abundance: .; v_gene: TRBV30; j_gene: TRBJ1-2; CDR3nt: TGTGCCTGGAGTCGGGGCCTCTCCTATGGCTACACCTTC; CDR3aa: CAWSRGLSYGYTF
d_gene: .; abundance: .; v_gene: TRBV7-2; j_gene: TRBJ1-2; CDR3nt: TGTGCCAGCAGCTTGGGCGGGAGCAGGTCTATTTATGGCTACACCTTC; CDR3aa: CASSLGGSRSIYGYTF
d_gene: TRBD1; abundance: .; v_gene: TRBV7-9; j_gene: TRBJ1-6; CDR3nt: TGTGCCAGCAGCTTGGGGGACAGGGGGGACCAGGATTCACCCCTCCACTTT; CDR3aa: CASSLGDRGDQDSPLHF
d_gene: .; abundance: .; v_gene: TRBV15; j_gene: TRBJ2-4; CDR3nt: TGTGCCACCAGCAGAACGAACCCCAACATTCAGTACTTC; CDR3aa: CATSRTNPNIQYF
d_gene: .; abundance: .; v_gene: TRBV5-6; j_gene: TRBJ2-5; CDR3nt: TGTGCCAGCAGCTTGAGAGTGGGCGGTGGAGAGACCCAGTACTTC; CDR3aa: CASSLRVGGGETQYF
d_gene: .; abundance: .; v_gene: TRBV6-2/TRBV6-3; j_gene: TRBJ1-3; CDR3nt: TGTGCCAGCAGTCGACAGATCTCTGGAAACACCATATATTTT; CDR3aa: CASSRQISGNTIYF
d_gene: TRBD2; abundance: .; v_gene: TRBV13; j_gene: TRBJ2-1; CDR3nt: TGTGCCAGCAGCTCGCGGGAGCTCAATGAGCAGTTCTTC; CDR3aa: CASSSRELNEQFF
d_gene: TRBD2; abundance: .; v_gene: TRBV27; j_gene: TRBJ2-6; CDR3nt: TGTGCCAGCAGTATGACCGGGAGGGCGTATGGGGCCAACGTCCTGACTTTC; CDR3aa: CASSMTGRAYGANVLTF
d_gene: .; abundance: .; v_gene: TRBV2; j_gene: TRBJ2-7; CDR3nt: TGTGCCAGCACCGCAGGGGCCAGCAGATCCTACGAGCAGTACTTC; CDR3aa: CASTAGASRSYEQYF
d_gene: .; abundance: .; v_gene: TRBV7-7; j_gene: TRBJ2-7; CDR3nt: TGTGCTAGCAGCCCGGGAATGGGAAGCCACGAGCAGTACTTC; CDR3aa: CASSPGMGSHEQYF
d_gene: .; abundance: .; v_gene: TRBV3-1/TRBV3-2; j_gene: TRBJ1-6; CDR3nt: TGTGCCAGCCCGATGAGGGTCTCCCCCGGACATAATTCACCCCTCCACTTT; CDR3aa: CASPMRVSPGHNSPLHF
d_gene: .; abundance: .; v_gene: TRBV5-1; j_gene: TRBJ2-3; CDR3nt: TGCGCCAGCAGCGTTGGGGGGATTAAAGATACGCAGTATTTT; CDR3aa: CASSVGGIKDTQYF
d_gene: TRBD1; abundance: .; v_gene: TRBV6-2/TRBV6-3; j_gene: TRBJ1-5; CDR3nt: TGTGCCAGTAGCAAGGACAGGGGTCAGCCCCAGCATTTT; CDR3aa: CASSKDRGQPQHF
d_gene: TRBD2; abundance: .; v_gene: TRBV4-1; j_gene: TRBJ2-7; CDR3nt: TGCGCCAGCAGCCTCGGGGGGGCCGAGCAGTACTTC; CDR3aa: CASSLGGAEQYF
d_gene: .; abundance: .; v_gene: TRBV6-6; j_gene: TRBJ2-5; CDR3nt: TGTGCCAGCGGGGCCGCGCAAGAGACCCAGTACTTC; CDR3aa: CASGAAQETQYF
d_gene: TRBD1; abundance: .; v_gene: TRBV5-5; j_gene: TRBJ2-3; CDR3nt: TGTGCCAGCACCCTAGGGGGCGGCACAGATACGCAGTATTTT; CDR3aa: CASTLGGGTDTQYF
d_gene: .; abundance: .; v_gene: TRBV4-1; j_gene: TRBJ1-2; CDR3nt: TGCGCCAGCAGCCAAGTAGGGTTTGACTATGGCTACACCTTC; CDR3aa: CASSQVGFDYGYTF
d_gene: .; abundance: .; v_gene: TRBV28; j_gene: TRBJ2-3; CDR3nt: TGTGCCAGCAGTTTATGGGCGGATACGCAGTATTTT; CDR3aa: CASSLWADTQYF
d_gene: .; abundance: .; v_gene: TRBV11-2; j_gene: TRBJ2-5; CDR3nt: TGTGCCAGCAGCTCGAGGGGCAGGGTCGGGCAAGAGACCCAGTACTTC; CDR3aa: CASSSRGRVGQETQYF